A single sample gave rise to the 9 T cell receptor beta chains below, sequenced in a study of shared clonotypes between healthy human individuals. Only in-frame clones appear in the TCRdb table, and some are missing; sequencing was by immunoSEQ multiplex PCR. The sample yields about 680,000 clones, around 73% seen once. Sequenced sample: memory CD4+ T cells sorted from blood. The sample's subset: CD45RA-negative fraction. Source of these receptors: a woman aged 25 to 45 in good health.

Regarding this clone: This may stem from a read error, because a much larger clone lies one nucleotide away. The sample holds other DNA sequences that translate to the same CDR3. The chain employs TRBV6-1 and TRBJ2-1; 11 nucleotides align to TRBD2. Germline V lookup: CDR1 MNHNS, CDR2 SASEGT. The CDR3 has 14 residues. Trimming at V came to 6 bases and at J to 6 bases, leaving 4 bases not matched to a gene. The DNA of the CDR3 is TGTGCCAGCAGCGAACTAGCGGGAGCCAATGAGCAGTTCTTC. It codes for CASSELAGANEQFF.

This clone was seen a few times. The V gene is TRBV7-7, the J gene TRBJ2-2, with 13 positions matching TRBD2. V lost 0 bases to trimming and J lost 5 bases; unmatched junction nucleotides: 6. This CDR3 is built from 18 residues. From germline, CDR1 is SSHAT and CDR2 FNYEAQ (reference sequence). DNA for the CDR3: TGTGCCAGCAGCTTAGCCCCCGGACTAGCGGGAGATACCGGGGAGCTGTTTTTT. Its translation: CASSLAPGLAGDTGELFF.

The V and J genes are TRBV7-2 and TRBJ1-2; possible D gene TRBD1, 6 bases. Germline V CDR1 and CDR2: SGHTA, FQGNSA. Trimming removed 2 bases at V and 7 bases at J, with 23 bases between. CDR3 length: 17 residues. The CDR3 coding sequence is TGTGCCAGCAGCTTATCGAGGAGTCAGGGGCGCTTTGGTGGCTACACCTTC. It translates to CASSLSRSQGRFGGYTF.

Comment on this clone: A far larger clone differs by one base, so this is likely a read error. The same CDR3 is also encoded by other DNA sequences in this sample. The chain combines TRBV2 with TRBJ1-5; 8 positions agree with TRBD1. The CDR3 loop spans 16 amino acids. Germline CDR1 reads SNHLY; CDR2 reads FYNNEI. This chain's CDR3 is CASSLSGTGGKQPQHF. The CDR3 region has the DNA TGTGCCAGCAGCCTTTCCGGGACAGGAGGCAAACAGCCCCAGCATTTT.

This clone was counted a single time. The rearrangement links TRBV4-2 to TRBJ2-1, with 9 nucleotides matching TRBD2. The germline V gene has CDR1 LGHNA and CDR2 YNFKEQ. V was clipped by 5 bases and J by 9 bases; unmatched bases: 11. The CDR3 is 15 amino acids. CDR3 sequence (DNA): TGTGCCAGCAGCGCAGCGAATAGCGGGAGTAGTGAGCAGTTCTTC. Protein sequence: CASSAANSGSSEQFF.

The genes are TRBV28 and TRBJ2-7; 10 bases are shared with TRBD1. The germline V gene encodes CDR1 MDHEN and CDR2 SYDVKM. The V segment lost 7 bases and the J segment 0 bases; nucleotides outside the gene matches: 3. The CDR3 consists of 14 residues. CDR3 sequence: CASNDRGPSYEQYF. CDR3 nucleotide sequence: TGTGCCAGCAACGACAGGGGGCCCTCCTACGAGCAGTACTTC.

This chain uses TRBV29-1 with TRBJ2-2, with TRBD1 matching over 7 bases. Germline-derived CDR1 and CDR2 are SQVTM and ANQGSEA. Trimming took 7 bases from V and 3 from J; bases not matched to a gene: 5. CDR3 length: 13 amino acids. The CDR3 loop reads CSGGTEYTGELFF. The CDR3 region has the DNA TGCAGCGGGGGGACAGAGTACACCGGGGAGCTGTTTTTT.

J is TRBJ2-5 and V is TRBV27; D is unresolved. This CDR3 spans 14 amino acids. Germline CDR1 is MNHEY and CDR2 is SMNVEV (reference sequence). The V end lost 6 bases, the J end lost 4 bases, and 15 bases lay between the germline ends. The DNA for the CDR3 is TGTGCCAGCAGCCGGCCCGTGGGCATAGAGACCCAGTACTTC. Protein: CASSRPVGIETQYF.

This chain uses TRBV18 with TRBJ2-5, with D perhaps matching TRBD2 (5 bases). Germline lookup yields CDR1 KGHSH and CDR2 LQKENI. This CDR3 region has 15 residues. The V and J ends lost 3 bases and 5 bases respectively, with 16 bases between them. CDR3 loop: CASSPASGNGETQYF. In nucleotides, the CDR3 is TGTGCCAGCTCACCGGCCTCGGGGAATGGGGAGACCCAGTACTTC.